Below, 32 T cell receptor beta chains from the same sample are listed, as sequenced in a study of T cell responses to AZD1222 COVID-19 vaccine. Clones were sequenced by immunoSEQ multiplex PCR, and TCRdb holds only the in-frame ones, with some missing. The table shows some 190,000 clones, with 85% to 95% occurring only once. This specimen was peripheral blood, taken 28 days after the second AZD1222 dose. The source is an adult who received the AZD1222 COVID-19 vaccine.

The gene calls are TRBV20-1 and TRBJ1-4; D remains unclear. The CDR3 is 11 residues long. Germline V gene sequence: CDR1 DFQATT, CDR2 SNEGSKA (reference sequence). Trimming took off 1 base at V and 13 bases at J, with 10 bases between the two ends. The CDR3 here is CSARALQLLFF. DNA for the CDR3: TGCAGTGCTAGAGCCCTCCAGTTACTGTTTTTT.

This rearrangement joins TRBV9 to TRBJ2-1; 8 nucleotides match TRBD2. The CDR3 spans 15 residues. Germline V lookup: CDR1 SGDLS, CDR2 YYNGEE. Unmatched junction bases numbered 4, after V lost 1 base and J lost 4 bases. The CDR3 reads CASSVSGSPYNEQFF. The CDR3 DNA is TGTGCCAGCAGCGTAAGCGGGAGCCCATACAATGAGCAGTTCTTC.

The gene calls are TRBV28 and TRBJ1-5; 7 bases are a match to TRBD1. The ends lost 5 bases at V and 3 bases at J; junction bases unmatched: 7. Germline lookup yields CDR1 MDHEN and CDR2 SYDVKM. CDR3 length equals 15 residues. DNA for the CDR3: TGTGCCAGCAGTCCGGGGACAGCCACCAATCAGCCCCAGCATTTT. Amino acid sequence: CASSPGTATNQPQHF.

CDR3 amino acids: CASSNPDAARSHEQFF. The DNA of the CDR3 is TGTGCCAGCAGTAATCCGGACGCAGCCAGGAGCCATGAGCAGTTCTTC. The chain couples TRBV6-2 or TRBV6-3 to TRBJ2-1, with unresolved D. CDR1 and CDR2 from the germline V gene are MNHEY and SVGEGT. Trimming cost V 5 bases and J 8 bases, with 22 bases left between them. The CDR3 loop spans 16 amino acids.

This chain uses TRBV11-1 with TRBJ1-6, with D tentatively TRBD1 (5 bases). V was cut by 5 bases and J by 7 bases, with 15 bases left in between. The CDR3 is 15 residues long. Per the germline V gene, CDR1 is SGHAT and CDR2 is FQDESV (reference sequence). CDR3 in DNA: TGTGCCAGCAGCCGGGCGCAGGGAAGCAATTCACCCCTCCACTTT. This translates into CASSRAQGSNSPLHF.

This chain joins TRBV7-3 and TRBJ2-7, with 8 bases aligning to TRBD2. From germline, CDR1 is SGHTA and CDR2 FQGTGA. With V trimmed by 5 bases and J by 2 bases, 8 bases remained unmatched. The CDR3 contains 15 residues. The CDR3 is CASSKTGGRTYEQYF. The CDR3 region has the DNA TGTGCCAGCAGCAAGACGGGGGGGCGGACCTACGAGCAGTACTTC.

The V and J genes are TRBV6-5 and TRBJ1-1; a possible D gene is TRBD1 (6 bases). The V gene lost 6 bases and the J gene lost 1 base, with 15 bases spanning the gap. This CDR3 comprises 15 residues. The germline V gene encodes CDR1 MNHEY and CDR2 SVGAGI. CDR3 region: CASRTWDNRNTEAFF. CDR3 nucleotide sequence: TGTGCCAGCAGGACCTGGGACAATCGGAACACTGAAGCTTTCTTT.

The V call is TRBV2, the J call TRBJ1-3; possible D gene TRBD1, 6 bases. Germline assignment: CDR1 SNHLY and CDR2 FYNNEI. This CDR3 has 16 residues. Trimming removed 3 bases from V and 0 bases from J, with 12 bases in between. CDR3: CASSDRGRGSGNTIYF. Written as DNA, the CDR3 is TGTGCCAGCAGTGATAGGGGCAGGGGCTCTGGAAACACCATATATTTT.

This chain links TRBV6-4 with TRBJ2-3; 10 bases match TRBD2. J was trimmed by 1 base and V by 5 bases; bases with no gene match: 6. The CDR3 has 16 residues. The germline CDR1 and CDR2 sequences are MRHNA and SNTAGT. CDR3 residues: CASSPTGTSGTDTQYF. DNA of the CDR3: TGTGCCAGCAGTCCTACCGGGACTAGCGGCACAGATACGCAGTATTTT.

The gene calls are TRBV2 and TRBJ1-1; D perhaps matches TRBD1 (5 bases). This CDR3 has 14 amino acids. CDR1 is SNHLY, CDR2 FYNNEI, per germline. V lost 7 bases, J lost 4 bases, and 16 bases lay in between. CDR3 sequence reads: CASKLRQQGTEAFF. The CDR3 DNA follows: TGTGCCAGCAAGCTCAGACAGCAGGGCACTGAAGCTTTCTTT.

The chain links TRBV9 to TRBJ2-4; weak D call: TRBD2 (6 bases). This CDR3 contains 17 residues. V dropped 4 bases and J dropped 0 bases, with 17 bases sitting between them. Germline lookup yields CDR1 SGDLS and CDR2 YYNGEE. The CDR3 reads CASSPRPEGIAKNIQYF. As DNA, the CDR3 is TGTGCCAGCAGCCCCCGACCGGAGGGAATAGCCAAAAACATTCAGTACTTC.

V usage is TRBV7-3 and J usage is TRBJ2-3; D possibly matches TRBD1 or TRBD2 (6 bases each). Germline CDR1 is SGHTA and CDR2 is FQGTGA. Deletions cut 5 bases from V and 5 bases from J, with 11 bases between. The CDR3 length is 13 residues. In DNA form, the CDR3 reads TGTGCCAGCAGCCTACAGGGAGGAGATACGCAGTATTTT. As protein: CASSLQGGDTQYF.

J is TRBJ2-7 and V is TRBV7-9, with D perhaps TRBD1 or TRBD2 (5 bases each). This CDR3 comprises 15 residues. CDR1 and CDR2 from the germline V gene are SEHNR and FQNEAQ (reference sequence). Trimming removed 3 bases at V and 2 bases at J, with 14 bases between. The CDR3 loop is CASSFTGTYTYEQYF. DNA for the CDR3: TGTGCCAGCAGCTTCACCGGGACCTATACCTACGAGCAGTACTTC.

The CDR3 DNA follows: TGTGCCAGCAGCAAATTCGGGTCAATGGGAAACAATGAGCAGTTCTTC. Protein product: CASSKFGSMGNNEQFF. V and J are TRBV21-1 and TRBJ2-1. TRBV21-1 is an annotated pseudogene. This CDR3 is built from 16 residues.

This clone appeared once. The chain joins TRBV7-9 to TRBJ2-3; the D is unclear. CDR3 length: 13 amino acids. The germline V and J ends were trimmed by 5 bases and 2 bases, with 8 bases remaining between them. Germline lookup yields CDR1 SEHNR and CDR2 FQNEAQ (reference sequence). The CDR3 bases are TGTGCCAGCAGCACAGACGCCACAGATACGCAGTATTTT. Amino acid sequence: CASSTDATDTQYF.

The DNA for the CDR3 is TGTGCCAGCAGCCAAGATGCGAGGGGGTACTATGGCTACACCTTC. Protein: CASSQDARGYYGYTF. This chain uses TRBV14 with TRBJ1-2; perhaps TRBD1 as D (6 bases). CDR1 and CDR2 from the germline V gene are SGHDN and FVKESK. This CDR3 region has 15 residues. V dropped 0 bases and J dropped 3 bases, with 11 bases sitting between them.

V usage is TRBV7-2 and J usage is TRBJ1-2, with 9 nucleotides matching TRBD1. The CDR3 runs 14 residues. V lost 4 bases, J lost 4 bases, and 4 bases stayed unmatched. CDR1 and CDR2 from the germline V gene are SGHTA and FQGNSA. The CDR3 loop is CASSSGTGSYGYTF. The CDR3 coding sequence is TGTGCCAGCAGCTCCGGGACAGGGAGCTATGGCTACACCTTC. The full variable domain, completed using reference TRBV7-2 and TRBJ1-2, is GAGVSQSPSNKVTEKGKDVELRCDPISGHTALYWYRQSLGQGLEFLIYFQGNSAPDKSGLPSDRFSAERTGGSVSTLTIQRTQQEDSAVYLCASSSGTGSYGYTFGSGTRLTVV.

The J gene is TRBJ2-2, the V gene TRBV7-2, with TRBD1 matching over 7 bases. Germline V gene sequence: CDR1 SGHTA, CDR2 FQGNSA. The CDR3 consists of 16 residues. With V trimmed by 5 bases and J by 0 bases, 6 bases remained unmatched. CDR3 region: CASSGPGQANTGELFF. CDR3 in DNA: TGTGCCAGCAGCGGGCCCGGACAGGCGAACACCGGGGAGCTGTTTTTT.

The V gene is TRBV5-1, the J gene TRBJ1-6, with unresolved D. V lost 0 bases, J lost 3 bases, and 13 bases lay in between. Germline loops: CDR1 SGHRS, CDR2 YFSETQ. The CDR3 contains 17 residues. The CDR3 DNA reads as TGCGCCAGCAGCTTGGGAAGGGAACCCCTCTATAATTCACCCCTCCACTTT. Translated, it gives CASSLGREPLYNSPLHF.

The rearrangement joins TRBV5-1 to TRBJ1-1; a weak D match, TRBD1 (6 bases). CDR1 is SGHRS and CDR2 is YFSETQ in the germline V gene. The CDR3 has 15 amino acids. V lost 3 bases and J lost 2, with 14 bases in between. As DNA, the CDR3 is TGCGCCAGCAGCTCCCCGGGGGGCATCAACACTGAAGCTTTCTTT. It specifies CASSSPGGINTEAFF.

This rearrangement joins TRBV11-2 to TRBJ1-1, with no clear D. Trimming stripped 3 bases from V and 2 bases from J, with 13 bases between. CDR3 size: 15 residues. Germline V gene lookup returns CDR1 SGHAT and CDR2 FQNNGV. In DNA, the CDR3 is TGTGCCAGCAGCTTGCCCGTCGTCGGCAACACTGAAGCTTTCTTT. Amino acids: CASSLPVVGNTEAFF. Using reference TRBV11-2 and TRBJ1-1 for the parts outside the CDR3, the full variable domain is EAGVAQSPRYKIIEKRQSVAFWCNPISGHATLYWYQQILGQGPKLLIQFQNNGVVDDSQLPKDRFSAERLKGVDSTLKIQPAKLEDSAVYLCASSLPVVGNTEAFFGQGTRLTVV.

The chain links TRBV9 to TRBJ2-4; TRBD1 matches 8 bases. In germline, CDR1 is SGDLS, CDR2 YYNGEE. After removal of 0 bases from V and 4 bases from J, the junction contained 6 bases not matched to a gene. The length of the CDR3 is 16 residues. Here the CDR3 reads CASSVEAGGRKNIQYF. CDR3 in DNA: TGTGCCAGCAGCGTAGAGGCAGGGGGCCGGAAAAACATTCAGTACTTC.

The chain carries TRBV6-5 and TRBJ1-5, with 9 bases matching TRBD1. V shed 6 bases and J 3 bases; nucleotides not matched to a gene: 3. The length of the CDR3 is 14 residues. Germline loops: CDR1 MNHEY, CDR2 SVGAGI. CDR3 in DNA: TGTGCCAGCAGCCGGGACAGGGACAATCAGCCCCAGCATTTT. Translated, it gives CASSRDRDNQPQHF.

CDR3 protein: CASSELTRSEQFF. The CDR3 DNA sequence: TGTGCCAGCAGTGAACTTACTAGAAGTGAGCAGTTCTTC. The chain has TRBV2 and TRBJ2-1; D is possibly TRBD2 (5 bases). The germline gives CDR1 SNHLY, CDR2 FYNNEI. Trimming removed 2 bases at V and 9 bases at J, with 11 bases between. CDR3 length: 13 residues.

As for this clone: The junction shows a germline mismatch at one end, possibly a read error. V and J are TRBV19 and TRBJ1-2; D might be TRBD1 (6 bases). CDR1 is LNHDA and CDR2 is SQIVND in the germline V gene (reference sequence). The CDR3 loop spans 12 amino acids. The CDR3 region is CASTIQGYGYTF. Here the CDR3 DNA reads TGTGCCAGTACTATACAGGGATATGGCTACACCTTC.

The CDR3 DNA sequence: TGTGCCAGCAGCTCCGGACTAGCGGGGGGCACTCTCCTCACAGATACGCAGTATTTT. Its translation: CASSSGLAGGTLLTDTQYF. This chain joins TRBV5-4 and TRBJ2-3, with TRBD2 matching over 14 bases. Germline CDR1 SGHNT, CDR2 YYREEE (reference sequence). The CDR3 contains 19 residues. After removal of 3 bases from V and 2 bases from J, the junction contained 11 bases not matched to a gene.

V usage is TRBV19 and J usage is TRBJ1-5; D is ambiguous. V was clipped by 5 bases and J by 0 bases, with 8 bases between them. Germline lookup yields CDR1 LNHDA and CDR2 SQIVND (reference sequence). This CDR3 comprises 14 residues. The CDR3 bases are TGTGCCAGTAGTTCGGGGTTTAGCAATCAGCCCCAGCATTTT. It translates to CASSSGFSNQPQHF. Looking up the rest from reference TRBV19 and TRBJ1-5 gives the full variable domain: DGGITQSPKYLFRKEGQNVTLSCEQNLNHDAMYWYRQDPGQGLRLIYYSQIVNDFQKGDIAEGYSVSREKKESFPLTVTSAQKNPTAFYLCASSSGFSNQPQHFGDGTRLSIL.

This sequence joins TRBV29-1 and TRBJ2-7; TRBD1 aligns across 8 bases. Germline trimming cut 8 bases from V and 3 bases from J; bases unmatched to any gene: 18. The CDR3 covers 16 residues. CDR1 and CDR2 from the germline V gene are SQVTM and ANQGSEA. The CDR3 sequence is CSTAGQGAAGLYEQYF. CDR3 sequence (DNA): TGCAGCACCGCCGGGCAGGGGGCTGCGGGGCTCTACGAGCAGTACTTC.

The genes are TRBV7-8 and TRBJ2-2; D may match TRBD1 or TRBD2 (5 bases each). The CDR3 sequence is 18 residues long. The ends were cut back, 3 bases at V and 1 base at J, with 18 bases in the middle. Per the germline V gene, CDR1 is SGHVS and CDR2 is FQNEAQ. This CDR3 reads CASSFTPLGGGNTGELFF. Written as DNA, the CDR3 is TGTGCCAGCAGCTTCACCCCGTTGGGTGGGGGGAACACCGGGGAGCTGTTTTTT.

This chain links TRBV15 with TRBJ2-3; 8 nucleotides agree with TRBD2. Trimming cost V 2 bases and J 5 bases; bases outside gene matches: 6. Germline lookup yields CDR1 LNHNV and CDR2 YYDKDF (reference sequence). The CDR3 loop spans 15 amino acids. The CDR3 sequence: CATSRSGGRIDTQYF. The DNA of the CDR3 is TGTGCCACCAGCAGAAGCGGGGGCCGCATAGATACGCAGTATTTT.

This chain joins TRBV10-3 and TRBJ1-1; 10 bases map to TRBD1. The CDR3 spans 17 residues. J gave up 10 bases and V 7 bases, and 21 bases lay outside the gene matches. Per germline, CDR1 ENHRY and CDR2 SYGVKD. CDR3 DNA: TGTGCCATCACCTTAAGCCCAGGGACAGGGGATGCGTATGGAGCTTTCTTT. It specifies CAITLSPGTGDAYGAFF.

This sequence joins TRBV6-1 and TRBJ2-1; 14 positions match TRBD2. The CDR3 consists of 18 residues. Germline trimming cut 4 bases from V and 8 bases from J; bases unmatched to any gene: 13. From germline, CDR1 is MNHNS and CDR2 SASEGT. CDR3 coding DNA: TGTGCCAGCAGTGCGACTAGCGGGAGGGCCGAGGGTTCGGATGAGCAGTTCTTC. Its translation is CASSATSGRAEGSDEQFF.